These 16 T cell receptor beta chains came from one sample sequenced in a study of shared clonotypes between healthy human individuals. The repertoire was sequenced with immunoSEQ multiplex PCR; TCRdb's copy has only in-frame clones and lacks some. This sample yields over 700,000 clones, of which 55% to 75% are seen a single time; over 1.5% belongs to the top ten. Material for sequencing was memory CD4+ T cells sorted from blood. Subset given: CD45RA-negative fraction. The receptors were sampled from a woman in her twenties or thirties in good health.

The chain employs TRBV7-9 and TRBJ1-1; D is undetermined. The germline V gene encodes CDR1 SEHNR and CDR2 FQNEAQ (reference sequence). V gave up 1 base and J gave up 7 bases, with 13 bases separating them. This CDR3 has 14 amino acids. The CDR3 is CASSLESLRVEAFF. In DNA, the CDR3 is TGTGCCAGCAGCTTAGAGAGTCTACGGGTTGAAGCTTTCTTT. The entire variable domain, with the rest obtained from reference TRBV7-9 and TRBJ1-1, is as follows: DTGVSQNPRHKITKRGQNVTFRCDPISEHNRLYWYRQTLGQGPEFLTYFQNEAQLEKSRLLSDRFSAERPKGSFSTLEIQRTEQGDSAMYLCASSLESLRVEAFFGQGTRLTVV.

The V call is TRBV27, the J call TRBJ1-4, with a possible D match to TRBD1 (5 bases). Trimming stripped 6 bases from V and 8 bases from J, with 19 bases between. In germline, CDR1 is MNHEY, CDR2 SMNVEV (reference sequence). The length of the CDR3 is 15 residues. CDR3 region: CASRTRGVWEEKLFF. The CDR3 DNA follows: TGTGCCAGCAGGACTAGGGGTGTTTGGGAAGAAAAACTGTTTTTT.

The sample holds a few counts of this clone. The CDR3: CASSLLAGVPYATQYF. The DNA for the CDR3 is TGTGCCAGCAGTTTACTAGCGGGCGTACCCTACGCTACGCAGTATTTT. The chain recombines TRBV2 with TRBJ2-3; 9 nucleotides match TRBD2. J was trimmed by 8 bases and V by 5 bases; bases with no gene match: 14. Per germline, CDR1 SNHLY and CDR2 FYNNEI. The length of the CDR3 is 16 residues.

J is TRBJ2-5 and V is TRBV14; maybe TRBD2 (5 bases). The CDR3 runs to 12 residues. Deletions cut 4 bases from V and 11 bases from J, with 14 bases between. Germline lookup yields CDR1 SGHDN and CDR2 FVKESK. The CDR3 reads CASSPTPWEQYF. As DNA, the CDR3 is TGTGCCAGCAGCCCCACTCCCTGGGAGCAGTACTTC.

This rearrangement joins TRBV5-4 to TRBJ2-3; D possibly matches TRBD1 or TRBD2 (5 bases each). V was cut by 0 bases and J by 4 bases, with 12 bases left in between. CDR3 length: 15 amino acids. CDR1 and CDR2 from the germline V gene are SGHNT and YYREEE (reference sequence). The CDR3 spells CASSLGGMGADTQYF. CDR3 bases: TGTGCCAGCAGCTTGGGAGGGATGGGGGCAGATACGCAGTATTTT.

The chain's CDR3 is CASSLDSYPETQYF. For the CDR3, the DNA is TGTGCCAGCAGCCTAGACTCGTATCCGGAGACCCAGTACTTC. The V call is TRBV5-4, the J call TRBJ2-5; D call uncertain. Germline CDR1 is SGHNT and CDR2 is YYREEE (reference sequence). This CDR3 region has 14 residues. V lost 4 bases, J lost 5 bases, and 15 bases lay in between.

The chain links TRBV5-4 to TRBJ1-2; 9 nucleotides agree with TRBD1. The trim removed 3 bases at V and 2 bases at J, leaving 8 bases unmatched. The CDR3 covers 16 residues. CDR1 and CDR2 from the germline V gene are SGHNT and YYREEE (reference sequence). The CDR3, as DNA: TGTGCCAGCAGCTCACCCGGGACAGGGAAAAACTATGGCTACACCTTC. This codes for CASSSPGTGKNYGYTF. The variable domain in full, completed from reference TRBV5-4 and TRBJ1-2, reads ETGVTQSPTHLIKTRGQQVTLRCSSQSGHNTVSWYQQALGQGPQFIFQYYREEENGRGNFPPRFSGLQFPNYSSELNVNALELDDSALYLCASSSPGTGKNYGYTFGSGTRLTVV.

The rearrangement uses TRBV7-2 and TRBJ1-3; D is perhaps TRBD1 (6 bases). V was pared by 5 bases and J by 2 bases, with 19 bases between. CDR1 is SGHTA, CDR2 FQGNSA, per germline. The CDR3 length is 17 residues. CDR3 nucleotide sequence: TGTGCCAGCAGCCCGAACCTGATAGGGGGAACTGGAAACACCATATATTTT. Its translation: CASSPNLIGGTGNTIYF.

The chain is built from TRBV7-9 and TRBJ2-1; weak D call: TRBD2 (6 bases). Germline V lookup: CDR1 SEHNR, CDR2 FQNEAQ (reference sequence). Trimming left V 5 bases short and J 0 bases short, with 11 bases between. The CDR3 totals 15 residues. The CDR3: CASSPPGDSYNEQFF. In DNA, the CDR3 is TGTGCCAGCAGCCCTCCGGGAGACTCCTACAATGAGCAGTTCTTC.

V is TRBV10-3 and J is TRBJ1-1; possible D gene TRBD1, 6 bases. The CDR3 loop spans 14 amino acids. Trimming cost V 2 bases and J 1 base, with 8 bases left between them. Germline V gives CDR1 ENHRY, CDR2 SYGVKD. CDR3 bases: TGTGCCATCAGTGAGGCGACAGGGAACACTGAAGCTTTCTTT. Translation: CAISEATGNTEAFF.

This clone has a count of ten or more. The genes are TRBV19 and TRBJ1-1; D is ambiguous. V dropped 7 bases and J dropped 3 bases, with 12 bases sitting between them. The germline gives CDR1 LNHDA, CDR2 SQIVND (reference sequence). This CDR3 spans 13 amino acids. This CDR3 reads CASKNRAYTEAFF. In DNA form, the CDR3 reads TGTGCCAGTAAAAACCGGGCCTACACTGAAGCTTTCTTT.

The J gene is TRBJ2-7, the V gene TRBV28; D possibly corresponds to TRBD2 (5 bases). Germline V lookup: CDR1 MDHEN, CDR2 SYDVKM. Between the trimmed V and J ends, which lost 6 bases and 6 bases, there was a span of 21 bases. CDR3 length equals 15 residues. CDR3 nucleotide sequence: TGTGCCAGCAGGATGGGCAGCGAGGGCCGTCTCGAGCAGTACTTC. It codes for CASRMGSEGRLEQYF.

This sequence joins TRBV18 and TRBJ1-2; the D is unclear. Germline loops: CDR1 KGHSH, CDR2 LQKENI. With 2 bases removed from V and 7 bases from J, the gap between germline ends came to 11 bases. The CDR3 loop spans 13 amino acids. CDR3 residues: CASSPGEGPGYTF. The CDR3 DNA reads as TGTGCCAGCTCACCAGGTGAGGGTCCTGGCTACACCTTC. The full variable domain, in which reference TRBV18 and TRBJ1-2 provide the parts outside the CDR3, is NAGVMQNPRHLVRRRGQEARLRCSPMKGHSHVYWYRQLPEEGLKFMVYLQKENIIDESGMPKERFSAEFPKEGPSILRIQQVVRGDSAAYFCASSPGEGPGYTFGSGTRLTVV.

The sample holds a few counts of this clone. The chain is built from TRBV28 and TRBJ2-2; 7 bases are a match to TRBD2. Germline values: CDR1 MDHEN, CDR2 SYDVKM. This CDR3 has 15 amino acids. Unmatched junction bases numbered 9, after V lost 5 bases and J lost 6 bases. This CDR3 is CASSGPGLDAGELFF. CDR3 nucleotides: TGTGCCAGCAGTGGGCCAGGACTAGACGCCGGGGAGCTGTTTTTT.

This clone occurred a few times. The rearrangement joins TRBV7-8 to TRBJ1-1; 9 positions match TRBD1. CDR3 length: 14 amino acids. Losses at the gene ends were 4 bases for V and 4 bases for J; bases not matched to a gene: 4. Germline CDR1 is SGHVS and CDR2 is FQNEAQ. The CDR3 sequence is CASSSTGGGTEAFF. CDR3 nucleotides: TGTGCCAGCAGCTCAACAGGGGGCGGCACTGAAGCTTTCTTT.

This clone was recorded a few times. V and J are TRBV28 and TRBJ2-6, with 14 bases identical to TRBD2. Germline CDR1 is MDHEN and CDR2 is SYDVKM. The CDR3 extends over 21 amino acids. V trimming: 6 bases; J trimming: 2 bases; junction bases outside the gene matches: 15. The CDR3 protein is CASSRSWGLTSGRAGANVLTF. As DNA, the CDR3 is TGTGCCAGCAGCCGCTCATGGGGACTGACTAGCGGGAGGGCTGGGGCCAACGTCCTGACTTTC.